This T cell receptor beta chain derives from a study of blood T cell repertoires in COVID-19. Study background: PBMCs, B-cell-depleted T cells, or T cells provided the cDNA or gDNA that made up the material.

TCRdb's table, derived via immunoSEQ multiplex PCR, lists solely in-frame clones and lacks some. Among 150,000 to 200,000 clones listed, around 90% were seen once. The ends were cut back, 2 bases at V and 8 bases at J, with 12 bases in the middle. There are 14 residues in the CDR3. The germline V gene encodes CDR1 MDHEN and CDR2 SYDVKM. The sample comprised peripheral blood. This clonotype was sampled from a man aged 55 to 70 with active or convalescent COVID-19. The V call is TRBV28, the J call TRBJ1-4; a possible D gene is TRBD1 (6 bases). The CDR3 loop is CASSLQGRNEKLFF. The CDR3 DNA reads as TGTGCCAGCAGTTTACAGGGGCGTAACGAAAAACTGTTTTTT.